The rows below give T cell receptor beta chains drawn from one sample of a study of radiotherapy plus CTLA-4 blockade in lung cancer. The table came from immunoSEQ multiplex PCR; TCRdb's copy has only in-frame clones and leaves some out. The sample includes around 77,000 clones, roughly 69% of them seen just once. The sequences come from peripheral blood, collected from a patient treated with radiotherapy plus ipilimumab. These receptors all stem from a human donor with non-small cell lung cancer whose response to radiotherapy plus ipilimumab could not be evaluated. CDR3s include the opening cysteine and the closing phenylalanine or tryptophan. Each record gives: V gene, J gene, clone size, CDR3 length, D gene, CDR3 protein, CDR3 DNA. D genes are given only for firm matches. A clone size is listed for some rows: how often the clone was seen (once, few, many), or a class if it is expanded.

TRBV2	TRBJ2-5	-	13	-	CASSGTGQETQYF	TGTGCCAGCAGTGGAACGGGACAAGAGACCCAGTACTTC
TRBV4-1	TRBJ1-1	-	12	-	CASAGGGTEAFF	TGCGCCAGTGCGGGGGGGGGCACTGAAGCTTTCTTT
TRBV7-8	TRBJ2-3	-	19	TRBD2	CASSLALGLAGASTDTQYF	TGTGCCAGCAGCTTAGCGCTGGGGCTAGCGGGAGCTAGCACAGATACGCAGTATTTT
TRBV28	TRBJ1-4	-	18	-	CASRLELGQGKGDEKLFF	TGTGCCAGCAGATTAGAATTGGGACAAGGAAAAGGGGATGAAAAACTGTTTTTT
TRBV5-1	TRBJ2-2	once	16	-	CASSFGDRLNTGELFF	TGCGCCAGCAGCTTCGGAGACAGGCTTAACACCGGGGAGCTGTTTTTT
TRBV19	TRBJ2-3	-	17	-	CASTDRGNFQSTDTQYF	TGTGCCAGTACCGATCGGGGAAACTTTCAAAGCACAGATACGCAGTATTTT
TRBV19	TRBJ1-4	-	13	-	CASSSGFNEKLFF	TGTGCCAGTAGTAGTGGCTTTAATGAAAAACTGTTTTTT
TRBV7-2	TRBJ2-5	-	14	TRBD2	CASRISGGQETQYF	TGTGCCAGCCGGATTAGCGGGGGACAAGAGACCCAGTACTTC
TRBV18	TRBJ2-5	-	10	-	CASGEETQYF	TGTGCCAGCGGTGAGGAGACCCAGTACTTC
TRBV5-4	TRBJ1-2	-	15	-	CASSSPGGSSRGYTF	TGTGCCAGCAGCTCCCCCGGAGGGTCCTCTAGGGGCTACACCTTC
TRBV6-1	TRBJ1-1	-	13	-	CATMRRENTEAFF	TGTGCCACCATGAGGCGGGAAAACACTGAAGCTTTCTTT
TRBV7-8	TRBJ2-1	-	17	-	CASSLGGVASVNNEQFF	TGTGCCAGCAGCTTGGGGGGAGTCGCTAGCGTTAACAATGAGCAGTTCTTC
TRBV4-1	TRBJ2-1	-	15	-	CASSPLGQSGNEQFF	TGCGCCAGCAGCCCCCTCGGACAGTCCGGCAATGAGCAGTTCTTC
TRBV7-3	TRBJ2-1	-	15	-	CASSLISRGSNEQFF	TGTGCCAGCAGCTTAATTAGTAGGGGTAGCAATGAGCAGTTCTTC
TRBV5-1	TRBJ2-7	medium-sized	14	TRBD1	CASSFTGGSYEQYF	TGCGCCAGCAGCTTCACAGGGGGATCATACGAGCAGTACTTC
TRBV4-3	TRBJ2-1	-	17	TRBD1	CASSQDTRGHSNNEQFF	TGCGCCAGCAGCCAAGATACAAGGGGGCACAGTAACAATGAGCAGTTCTTC
TRBV28	TRBJ2-7	-	15	-	CASSVNSGSSYEQYF	TGTGCCAGCAGTGTAAACTCAGGTAGCTCCTACGAGCAGTACTTC
TRBV11-2	TRBJ2-2	few	16	TRBD2	CASSAPGLAVTGELFF	TGTGCCAGCAGCGCCCCAGGACTAGCGGTCACCGGGGAGCTGTTTTTT
TRBV5-1	TRBJ2-3	-	17	-	CASSPPTLGPSTDTQYF	TGCGCCAGCAGCCCGCCCACCCTGGGGCCTAGCACAGATACGCAGTATTTT